The rows below give T cell receptor beta chains drawn from one sample of a study of lymphopenia after photon versus proton radiotherapy. Here immunoSEQ multiplex PCR was the method, and the copy in TCRdb shows in-frame clones only, minus some. The table records about 68,000 clones, approximately 91% of them present only once. The sequences come from peripheral blood, collected from a patient treated with photon-based radiotherapy. The receptors stem from a woman aged 70-85 years with pancreatic cancer. Both conserved end residues are part of each CDR3. Each record gives: J gene, D gene, clone size, V gene, CDR3 DNA, CDR3 protein. The D gene is left open where the match is weak. Only part of the rows carry a size: once, few, many, or a class if the clone is expanded.

>TRBJ2-5|TRBD2|-|TRBV5-4
TGTGCCAGCAGCTTGGCAGCGGGAGGGGAAGAGACCCAGTACTTC
CASSLAAGGEETQYF
>TRBJ2-3|-|-|TRBV27
TGTGCCAGCAGCGCGGGGCGGTTCCGCACAGATACGCAGTATTTT
CASSAGRFRTDTQYF
>TRBJ1-2|-|-|TRBV5-1
TGCGCCAGCAGCTTGACAGAGGGTATCGATGGCTACACCTTC
CASSLTEGIDGYTF
>TRBJ1-1|-|-|TRBV18
TGTGCCAGCTCACCGCCAACAGGGTTTCAGGCCCGAGCTTTCTTT
CASSPPTGFQARAFF
>TRBJ1-5|TRBD1|-|TRBV28
TGTGCCAGCAGTTTCACGACAGGGTCCTATCAGCCCCAGCATTTT
CASSFTTGSYQPQHF
>TRBJ1-6|TRBD1|few|TRBV6-6
TGTGCCAGCTTCCTCGGGACAGGAAATTCACCCCTCCACTTT
CASFLGTGNSPLHF
>TRBJ2-3|-|few|TRBV27
TGTGCCAGCAGTTTCGTCGATACGCAGTATTTT
CASSFVDTQYF
>TRBJ1-2|-|once|TRBV19
TGTGCCAGTAGTATGGGTCTTGGGGGCTACACCTTC
CASSMGLGGYTF
>TRBJ1-5|-|-|TRBV4-3
TGCGCCAGCAGCCAAGGGGCCCAGGGTAGTGAGCCCCAGCATTTT
CASSQGAQGSEPQHF
>TRBJ2-4|-|-|TRBV5-4
TGTGCCAGCAGCCCGGGGAGGGGGCTGGGGGGGGACATTCAGTACTTC
CASSPGRGLGGDIQYF
>TRBJ2-3|TRBD2|few|TRBV7-2
TGTGCCAGCAGCTCGACTAGCGGGAGAACAGATACGCAGTATTTT
CASSSTSGRTDTQYF
>TRBJ1-2|-|-|TRBV2
TGTGCCAGCAGTGAGTCGGGGGACTATGGCTACACCTTC
CASSESGDYGYTF
>TRBJ2-6|-|-|TRBV18
TGTGCCAGCTCACCAAATACGGGATCTGGGGCCAACGTCCTGACTTTC
CASSPNTGSGANVLTF
>TRBJ2-1|-|-|TRBV20-1
TGCAGTGCTAGACTGGCCAATGAGCAGTTCTTC
CSARLANEQFF
>TRBJ1-5|TRBD1|-|TRBV2
TGTGCCAGTTCGACAGGGCGGAGTCAGCCCCAGCATTTT
CASSTGRSQPQHF
>TRBJ2-4|-|-|TRBV4-1
TGCGCCAGCAGCCCCCAGCTACTAGCCAAAAACATTCAGTACTTC
CASSPQLLAKNIQYF
>TRBJ2-7|-|-|TRBV7-9
TGTGCCAGCAGCTTATCGCAAGGCTACGAGCAGTACTTC
CASSLSQGYEQYF
>TRBJ2-7|-|few|TRBV7-9
TGTGCCAGCCGAAGGGCCTCCGGGGACGAGCAGTACTTC
CASRRASGDEQYF
>TRBJ2-7|-|-|TRBV19
TGTGCCAGTAGTATAAGACCGAAACTCGAGCAGTACTTC
CASSIRPKLEQYF
>TRBJ1-1|-|-|TRBV29-1
TGCAGCGTTGAAGTGGGGGGGTTGAACACTGAAGCTTTCTTT
CSVEVGGLNTEAFF
>TRBJ2-3|TRBD2|-|TRBV5-1
TGCGCCAGCAGCTATAGCGGGAGTACAGATACGCAGTATTTT
CASSYSGSTDTQYF
>TRBJ2-7|-|-|TRBV4-2
TGTGCCAGCAGCCAGAAGACGGACTCCTACGAGCAGTACTTC
CASSQKTDSYEQYF